This T cell receptor beta chain is from a study of cytomegalovirus exposure and HLA in healthy donors. In the case of this clone: Antigen: not known.

General observations from the study: CMV serostatus was the sole immune exposure data available.

A multiplex PCR was run with 60 Vbeta primers and 13 Jbeta primers. Repertoires were generated with immunoSEQ multiplex PCR, while TCRdb's copy carries only in-frame clones and drops some. The sample lists roughly 120,000 clones, about four fifths seen once, with 11% in the top ten. In germline, CDR1 is SEHNR, CDR2 FQNEAQ (reference sequence). The J segment lost 9 bases and the V segment lost 3 bases, leaving 6 bases of the junction unmatched. The CDR3 has 15 amino acids. This receptor was obtained from a male donor in good health and CMV-seropositive. The V call is TRBV7-9, the J call TRBJ2-1; 12 bases align to TRBD2. The sample taken for sequencing was PBMCs. CDR3 in DNA: TGTGCCAGCAGCTTTCTAGCGGGAGGGATTCGTGAGCAGTTCTTC. Amino acids: CASSFLAGGIREQFF.